The 2 T cell receptor beta chains listed next were all sequenced from one sample in a study of early T cells in non-severe SARS-CoV-2 infection. TCRdb processed the 5' RACE reads anew with MiXCR; each CDR3 protein has one entry. The profile covers tens of thousands of distinct CDR3 sequences, with approximately 13% appearing a single time and 5% to 8% taken by the ten largest. Sequenced material: whole blood. The receptors were gathered from an adult who was a healthcare worker with PCR-confirmed SARS-CoV-2 infection or an uninfected control (not recorded which).

This clonotype was recorded many times. J is TRBJ1-1 and V is TRBV18; weak D call: TRBD1 (5 bases). Trimming removed 3 bases at V and 7 bases at J, with 12 bases between. This CDR3 spans 13 amino acids. Germline V gives CDR1 KGHSH, CDR2 LQKENI. CDR3 loop: CASSPSQEIEAFF. The CDR3 bases are TGTGCCAGCTCACCTTCACAGGAGATTGAAGCTTTCTTT.

This clonotype was seen a few times. The chain is built from TRBV12-3 or TRBV12-4 and TRBJ1-2, with D perhaps TRBD1 (5 bases). This CDR3 contains 12 residues. Deletions cut 4 bases from V and 2 bases from J, with 5 bases between. DNA for the CDR3: TGTGCCAGCAGTTGGGGCAACTATGGCTACACCTTC. It encodes CASSWGNYGYTF.